These T cell receptor beta chains were read from a single sample in a study of blood T cell repertoires in COVID-19. Here immunoSEQ multiplex PCR was the method, and the copy in TCRdb shows in-frame clones only, minus some. The data show roughly 250,000 clones, around 82% seen once. Sequenced sample: peripheral blood. Receptor source: a human donor in a cohort sampled during active COVID-19. Each CDR3 is given with its conserved first and last residue.

V	J	CDR3
TRBV2	TRBJ1-1	CASSVLPNTEAFF
TRBV6-5	TRBJ1-5	CASSKDRASNQPQHF
TRBV29-1	TRBJ2-5	CSVEDTGRSPETQYF
TRBV5-6	TRBJ2-3	CASSLVGSSTDTQYF
TRBV28	TRBJ2-7	CASSRLQETYEQYF
TRBV24-1	TRBJ2-7	CATSDLSQGRNEQYF
TRBV6-2/TRBV6-3	TRBJ1-5	CASSYPGGQPQHF
TRBV6-5	TRBJ2-3	CASLGGTDTQYF
TRBV11-2	TRBJ1-2	CASSLRYGGYTF
TRBV6-6	TRBJ1-1	CASSYNRLTGRTEAFF
TRBV19	TRBJ1-3	CASSIKSPNSGNTIYF
TRBV6-5	TRBJ2-7	CASSLTSGSYEQYF
TRBV27	TRBJ2-7	CASRRDFQKYEQYF
TRBV27	TRBJ2-1	CASNSVLLGGGYNEQFF
TRBV11-1	TRBJ2-5	CASSPTGGLETQYF
TRBV19	TRBJ2-7	CASSIVGVGEQYF
TRBV16	TRBJ1-2	CASSQFPGSGYTF
TRBV6-5	TRBJ2-3	CASMAGVSTDTQYF
TRBV6-4	TRBJ1-5	CASSATVNQPQHF
TRBV10-1	TRBJ2-2	CASSDMNTGELFF
TRBV5-4	TRBJ1-1	CASSYRTGGGTEAFF
TRBV18	TRBJ1-1	CASSTLQGAYTEAFF
TRBV5-5	TRBJ2-7	CASSLDRYYEQYF